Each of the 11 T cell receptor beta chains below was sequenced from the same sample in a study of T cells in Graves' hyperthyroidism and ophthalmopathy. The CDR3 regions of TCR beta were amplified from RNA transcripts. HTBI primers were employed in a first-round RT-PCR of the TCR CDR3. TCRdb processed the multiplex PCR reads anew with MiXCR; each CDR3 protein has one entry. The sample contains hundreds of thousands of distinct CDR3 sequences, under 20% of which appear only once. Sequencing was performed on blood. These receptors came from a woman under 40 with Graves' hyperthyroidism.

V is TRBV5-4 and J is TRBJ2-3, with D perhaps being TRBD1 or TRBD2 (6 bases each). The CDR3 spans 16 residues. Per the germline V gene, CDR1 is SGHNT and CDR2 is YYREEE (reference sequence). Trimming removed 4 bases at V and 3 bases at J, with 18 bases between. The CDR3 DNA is TGTGCCAGCAGCCAAGTTACGGGGGCCCCGACAGATACGCAGTATTTT. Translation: CASSQVTGAPTDTQYF.

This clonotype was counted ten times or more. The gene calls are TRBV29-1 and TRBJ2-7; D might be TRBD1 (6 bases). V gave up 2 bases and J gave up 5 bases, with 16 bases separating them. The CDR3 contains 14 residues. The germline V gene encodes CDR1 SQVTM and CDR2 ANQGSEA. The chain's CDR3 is CSVESGTPTDEQYF. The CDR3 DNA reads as TGCAGCGTTGAATCCGGGACACCAACCGACGAGCAGTACTTC.

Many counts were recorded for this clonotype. Written as DNA, the CDR3 is TGTGCCAGCAATAGCGGGAGCTACAATGAGCAGTTCTTC. It is translated as CASNSGSYNEQFF. This rearrangement joins TRBV27 to TRBJ2-1; 9 positions match TRBD2. J lost 3 bases, V lost 7 bases, and 1 base had no gene match. Germline V gene data show CDR1 as MNHEY and CDR2 as SMNVEV (reference sequence). The length of the CDR3 is 13 residues.

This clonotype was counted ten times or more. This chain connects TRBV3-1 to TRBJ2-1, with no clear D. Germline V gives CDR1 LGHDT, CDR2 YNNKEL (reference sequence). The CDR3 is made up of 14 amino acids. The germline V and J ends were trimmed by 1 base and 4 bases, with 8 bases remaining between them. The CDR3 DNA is TGTGCCAGCAGCCAAGCCCAGCATTACAATGAGCAGTTCTTC. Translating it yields CASSQAQHYNEQFF.

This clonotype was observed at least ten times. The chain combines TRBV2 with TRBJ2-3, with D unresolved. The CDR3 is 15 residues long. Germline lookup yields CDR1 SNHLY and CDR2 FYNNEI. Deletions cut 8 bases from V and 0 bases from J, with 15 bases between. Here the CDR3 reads CASSSTPTSTDTQYF. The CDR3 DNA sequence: TGTGCCAGCTCTTCAACTCCTACTAGCACAGATACGCAGTATTTT.

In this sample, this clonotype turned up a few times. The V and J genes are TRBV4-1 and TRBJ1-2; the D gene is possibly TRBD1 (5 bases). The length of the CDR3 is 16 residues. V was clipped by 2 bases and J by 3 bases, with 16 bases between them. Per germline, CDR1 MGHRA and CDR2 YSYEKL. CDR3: CASSQLLRDGYYGYTF. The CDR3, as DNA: TGCGCCAGCAGCCAACTACTCCGGGACGGATACTATGGCTACACCTTC.

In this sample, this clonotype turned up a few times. The CDR3 reads CSAKGLAGGLRQETQYF. The CDR3 DNA follows: TGCAGTGCAAAGGGGCTAGCGGGAGGCCTGAGACAAGAGACCCAGTACTTC. The gene calls are TRBV20-1 and TRBJ2-5; TRBD2 aligns across 11 bases. The CDR3 totals 17 residues. Germline values: CDR1 DFQATT, CDR2 SNEGSKA (reference sequence). The ends lost 6 bases at V and 2 bases at J; junction bases unmatched: 14.

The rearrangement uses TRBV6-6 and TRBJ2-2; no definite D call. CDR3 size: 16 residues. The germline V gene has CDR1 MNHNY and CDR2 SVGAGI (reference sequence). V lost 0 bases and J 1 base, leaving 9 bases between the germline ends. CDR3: CASSYSYIGNTGELFF. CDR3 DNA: TGTGCCAGCAGTTACTCATATATAGGGAACACCGGGGAGCTGTTTTTT.

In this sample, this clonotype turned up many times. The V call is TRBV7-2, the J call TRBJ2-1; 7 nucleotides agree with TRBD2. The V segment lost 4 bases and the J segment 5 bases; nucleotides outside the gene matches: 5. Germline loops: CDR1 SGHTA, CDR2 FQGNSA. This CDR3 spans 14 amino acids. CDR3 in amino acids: CASSWRGRDNEQFF. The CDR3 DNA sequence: TGTGCCAGCAGCTGGCGGGGGAGGGACAATGAGCAGTTCTTC.

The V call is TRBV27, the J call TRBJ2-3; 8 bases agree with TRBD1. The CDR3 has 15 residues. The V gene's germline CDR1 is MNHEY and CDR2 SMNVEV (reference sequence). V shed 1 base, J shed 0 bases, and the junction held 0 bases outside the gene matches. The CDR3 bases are TGTGCCAGCAGTTTATGGACAGGGAGCACAGATACGCAGTATTTT. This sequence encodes CASSLWTGSTDTQYF.

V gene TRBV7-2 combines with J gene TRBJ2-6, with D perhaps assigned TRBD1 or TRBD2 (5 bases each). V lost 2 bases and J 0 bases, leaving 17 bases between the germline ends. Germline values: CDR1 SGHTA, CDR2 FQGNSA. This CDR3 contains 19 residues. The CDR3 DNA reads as TGTGCCAGCAGCTTAAGGTTCGGCAGGGAGAGCTCTGGGGCCAACGTCCTGACTTTC. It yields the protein CASSLRFGRESSGANVLTF.